These 22 T cell receptor beta chains were sequenced from one sample in a study of cytomegalovirus exposure and HLA in healthy donors. The PCR had 60 Vbeta and 13 Jbeta primers. Measured with immunoSEQ multiplex PCR; TCRdb has only the in-frame clones, and not every one. The repertoire holds roughly 250,000 clones, with around 80% as singletons. The material sequenced was PBMCs. These receptors originate from a girl aged 2 to 10 in good health and CMV-seronegative.

The genes are TRBV19 and TRBJ1-1; 8 bases map to TRBD1. This CDR3 is built from 16 residues. The J segment lost 1 base and the V segment lost 3 bases, leaving 7 bases of the junction unmatched. Looked up from germline, CDR1 is LNHDA and CDR2 is SQIVND (reference sequence). The CDR3 DNA sequence: TGTGCCAGTAGTATGACACAGGGGGTCTCGAACACTGAAGCTTTCTTT. Encoded protein: CASSMTQGVSNTEAFF.

This rearrangement joins TRBV5-4 to TRBJ2-2, with 8 bases lining up with TRBD2. Germline trimming cut 2 bases from V and 6 bases from J; bases unmatched to any gene: 6. This CDR3 comprises 15 residues. The germline V gene has CDR1 SGHNT and CDR2 YYREEE (reference sequence). The CDR3 DNA reads as TGTGCCAGCAGCTTCAGGACTAGCCCCTCCGGGGAGCTGTTTTTT. Its protein product is CASSFRTSPSGELFF.

The CDR3 sequence is CASSVGYLNTEAFF. Written as DNA, the CDR3 is TGTGCCAGCAGCGTAGGTTACTTGAACACTGAAGCTTTCTTT. V gene TRBV9 combines with J gene TRBJ1-1; D is unclear. The CDR3 length is 14 residues. Germline CDR1 SGDLS, CDR2 YYNGEE. Trimming shortened V by 0 bases and J by 0 bases, and 6 bases separated the two germline ends.

As DNA, the CDR3 is TGCGCCAGCGAGCGGGGGGGCGGGAATGAGCAGTTCTTC. It specifies CASERGGGNEQFF. The chain is built from TRBV5-1 and TRBJ2-1; 10 bases match TRBD2. Germline-derived CDR1 and CDR2 are SGHRS and YFSETQ. The CDR3 is made up of 13 amino acids. Unmatched junction bases numbered 5, after V lost 7 bases and J lost 7 bases.

This clone was counted a single time. The gene calls are TRBV7-3 and TRBJ2-2, with 8 bases aligning to TRBD1. The J segment lost 7 bases and the V segment lost 3 bases, leaving 1 base of the junction unmatched. Germline loops: CDR1 SGHTA, CDR2 FQGTGA. The CDR3 loop spans 13 amino acids. CDR3 amino acids: CASSLTGVGELFF. Written as DNA, the CDR3 is TGTGCCAGCAGCTTGACAGGGGTCGGGGAGCTGTTTTTT.

The rearrangement uses TRBV7-2 and TRBJ2-7; 7 bases align to TRBD1. Germline V gene data show CDR1 as SGHTA and CDR2 as FQGNSA. V lost 6 bases, J lost 1 base, and 6 bases stayed unmatched. This CDR3 has 14 amino acids. CDR3 sequence reads: CASSWDSRSYEQYF. CDR3 nucleotide sequence: TGTGCCAGCAGTTGGGACAGTCGGTCCTACGAGCAGTACTTC.

V and J are TRBV7-3 and TRBJ2-2; TRBD2 agrees at 14 bases. Germline V gene lookup returns CDR1 SGHTA and CDR2 FQGTGA. The CDR3 spans 19 residues. The ends lost 5 bases at V and 4 bases at J; junction bases unmatched: 12. DNA for the CDR3: TGTGCCAGCAGCAAATACGGACTAGCGGGGGGAGATATCACCGGGGAGCTGTTTTTT. Protein: CASSKYGLAGGDITGELFF.

The chain links TRBV5-1 to TRBJ1-5; D may be TRBD1 (6 bases). This CDR3 contains 15 residues. The V gene lost 5 bases and the J gene lost 1 base, with 13 bases spanning the gap. Germline V gives CDR1 SGHRS, CDR2 YFSETQ. CDR3 nucleotides: TGCGCCAGCAGTCCCGGGACATTGAGCAATCAGCCCCAGCATTTT. The encoded protein is CASSPGTLSNQPQHF.

This clone was picked up a small number of times. The J gene is TRBJ1-4, the V gene TRBV28; tentative D call: TRBD1 (5 bases). The germline CDR1 and CDR2 sequences are MDHEN and SYDVKM. V was pared by 6 bases and J by 4 bases, with 15 bases between. The CDR3 loop spans 15 amino acids. CDR3 protein: CASSLFGGGNEKLFF. In nucleotides, the CDR3 is TGTGCCAGCAGCCTCTTTGGGGGGGGTAATGAAAAACTGTTTTTT.

For this clone: Relative to the germline gene, one junction end is altered; a read error may explain this. Other DNA sequences in this specimen translate into the identical CDR3. This chain connects TRBV19 to TRBJ1-1, with 8 bases matching TRBD1. Germline values: CDR1 LNHDA, CDR2 SQIVND (reference sequence). The CDR3 totals 16 residues. CDR3 nucleotide sequence: TGTGCCAGCGCAGTCCATATCGGACAGGGTAACACTGAGGCTTTCTTT. It encodes CASAVHIGQGNTEAFF.

As to this clone: The conserved closing phenylalanine or tryptophan is absent in this CDR3, likely reflecting a read error. The chain joins TRBV4-2 to TRBJ2-2, with 7 bases that match TRBD2. The ends lost 1 base at V and 3 bases at J; junction bases unmatched: 2. This CDR3 spans 15 amino acids. Per germline, CDR1 LGHNA and CDR2 YNFKEQ. This chain's CDR3 is CASSQAGGYTGELFL. CDR3 DNA: TGTGCCAGCAGCCAAGCGGGAGGTTACACCGGGGAGCTGTTTCTT.

This clone occurred a few times. The chain joins TRBV25-1 to TRBJ2-3; 9 nucleotides agree with TRBD2. Trimming removed 1 base from V and 2 bases from J; junction bases left unmatched: 4. The CDR3 contains 16 residues. Germline CDR1 reads MGHDK; CDR2 reads SYGVNS. This chain's CDR3 is CASSEWLAGYTDTQYF. For the CDR3, the DNA is TGTGCCAGCAGTGAATGGCTAGCGGGGTACACAGATACGCAGTATTTT. The full variable domain, rest sourced from reference TRBV25-1 and TRBJ2-3, is EADIYQTPRYLVIGTGKKITLECSQTMGHDKMYWYQQDPGMELHLIHYSYGVNSTEKGDLSSESTVSRIRTEHFPLTLESARPSHTSQYLCASSEWLAGYTDTQYFGPGTRLTVL.

This sequence joins TRBV19 and TRBJ2-3, with D possibly being TRBD2 (5 bases). V lost 6 bases and J 2 bases, leaving 12 bases between the germline ends. There are 14 residues in the CDR3. Germline V gene sequence: CDR1 LNHDA, CDR2 SQIVND (reference sequence). DNA of the CDR3: TGTGCCAGTAGGTCGGGGTCCTCCACAGATACGCAGTATTTT. This encodes CASRSGSSTDTQYF.

The chain is built from TRBV11-2 and TRBJ2-5; 10 nucleotides agree with TRBD2. The CDR3 covers 15 residues. CDR1 is SGHAT, CDR2 FQNNGV, per germline. V lost 5 bases to trimming and J lost 0 bases; unmatched junction nucleotides: 3. Written as DNA, the CDR3 is TGTGCCAGCAGCACGGGGACTAGCGACCAAGAGACCCAGTACTTC. It yields the protein CASSTGTSDQETQYF. The variable domain in full, completed from reference TRBV11-2 and TRBJ2-5, reads EAGVAQSPRYKIIEKRQSVAFWCNPISGHATLYWYQQILGQGPKLLIQFQNNGVVDDSQLPKDRFSAERLKGVDSTLKIQPAKLEDSAVYLCASSTGTSDQETQYFGPGTRLLVL.

This rearrangement joins TRBV6-5 to TRBJ2-7; 13 nucleotides align to TRBD2. CDR3 size: 15 residues. Germline CDR1 is MNHEY and CDR2 is SVGAGI. Trimming took 6 bases from V and 7 from J; bases not matched to a gene: 9. The CDR3 sequence: CASSPGLAGAWEQYF. The CDR3 bases are TGTGCCAGCAGCCCTGGACTAGCGGGGGCCTGGGAGCAGTACTTC.

The chain carries TRBV13 and TRBJ2-1; 9 bases are shared with TRBD2. The CDR3 sequence is 19 residues long. The germline V gene encodes CDR1 PRHDT and CDR2 FYEKMQ (reference sequence). J lost 5 bases, V lost 5 bases, and 19 bases had no gene match. The CDR3 here is CASSPSPWTSAGPNNEQFF. As DNA, the CDR3 is TGTGCCAGCAGCCCTTCGCCATGGACTAGCGCGGGGCCTAACAATGAGCAGTTCTTC.

The V gene is TRBV30, the J gene TRBJ2-1, with 8 bases matching TRBD1. The CDR3 totals 15 residues. Trimming cost V 3 bases and J 7 bases; bases outside gene matches: 11. Germline V lookup: CDR1 GTSNPN, CDR2 SVGIG (reference sequence). The CDR3 loop reads CAWSPPGGYRNEQFF. The CDR3 coding sequence is TGTGCCTGGAGCCCCCCAGGGGGCTATAGGAATGAGCAGTTCTTC.

This clone was detected once. CDR3 coding DNA: TGCGCCAGCAGCCGAGTACAGGGAGCGGGCAATCAGCCCCAGCATTTT. The encoded protein is CASSRVQGAGNQPQHF. This chain links TRBV4-1 with TRBJ1-5; D is possibly TRBD1 (6 bases). This CDR3 region has 16 residues. The V and J ends lost 4 bases and 2 bases respectively, with 15 bases between them. Germline CDR1 is MGHRA and CDR2 is YSYEKL.

This clone was detected once. The chain uses TRBV19 and TRBJ1-2; D perhaps matches TRBD1 (6 bases). V was pared by 8 bases and J by 4 bases, with 14 bases between. The CDR3 totals 13 residues. Germline V gene sequence: CDR1 LNHDA, CDR2 SQIVND (reference sequence). CDR3 bases: TGTGCCAGTGCAGGGGATCTGCCCTATGGCTACACCTTC. Protein: CASAGDLPYGYTF.

The V call is TRBV5-1, the J call TRBJ2-3; 7 positions agree with TRBD2. The V gene end was trimmed by 4 bases and the J gene end by 3 bases; junction bases not matched to a gene: 11. The CDR3 loop spans 16 amino acids. Germline assignment: CDR1 SGHRS and CDR2 YFSETQ. For the CDR3, the DNA is TGCGCCAGCAGCACTAGGAGCGGGGTCCCTACAGATACGCAGTATTTT. Amino acids: CASSTRSGVPTDTQYF.

The V and J genes are TRBV10-2 and TRBJ2-3, with 8 positions matching TRBD2. The CDR3 spans 16 residues. Germline CDR1 is WSHSY and CDR2 is SAAADI. V shed 6 bases, J shed 5 bases, and the junction held 13 bases outside the gene matches. As DNA, the CDR3 is TGCGCCAGCAGAAGCGGGAGCCCTGTGTTTGTAGATACGCAGTATTTT. Its translation: CASRSGSPVFVDTQYF.

The rearrangement links TRBV9 to TRBJ1-2; D possibly corresponds to TRBD1 (6 bases). From germline, CDR1 is SGDLS and CDR2 YYNGEE. With 5 bases removed from V and 4 bases from J, the gap between germline ends came to 21 bases. The CDR3 consists of 16 residues. The CDR3 loop reads CASSPDTGPFGYGYTF. The CDR3 region has the DNA TGTGCCAGCAGTCCAGACACAGGGCCCTTTGGCTATGGCTACACCTTC.